This is a list of T cell receptor beta chains from one sample in a study of cytomegalovirus exposure and HLA in healthy donors. TCRdb's table, derived via immunoSEQ multiplex PCR, lists solely in-frame clones and lacks some. This sample carries 150,000 to 200,000 clones, roughly 10% of them seen once, and the ten largest clones take approximately 1.4%. The sequencing sample was made of PBMCs. The origin of the receptors is a woman aged 25-40 years in good health and CMV-seropositive. CDR3s leave out the opening cysteine and the closing phenylalanine or tryptophan.

TRBV6-5	TRBJ1-1	ASSYSTMNTEAF
TRBV29-1	TRBJ2-7	SAAGYEQY
TRBV5-8	TRBJ2-7	ASSPKEGTGWFYEQY
TRBV2	TRBJ2-1	ASKPEGNEQF
TRBV10-2	TRBJ2-7	ASSEAQVSYEQY
TRBV5-4	TRBJ2-7	ASSNGRASYEQY
TRBV25-1	TRBJ2-7	ASSGYYEQY
TRBV19	TRBJ2-2	ASTQGSPNTGELF
TRBV5-1	TRBJ2-2	ASSFGLTGTGELF
TRBV10-2	TRBJ1-5	ASSGDRSNQPQH
TRBV6-1	TRBJ1-1	ASSGGPLVEAF
TRBV7-2	TRBJ2-5	ASSPWTSGNSETQY